What follows are 30 T cell receptor beta chains derived from one specimen sequenced in a study of CD8 T cells in ankylosing spondylitis. TCRdb passed the 5' RACE reads through MiXCR, listing each CDR3 protein once. The data show about 160,000 distinct CDR3 sequences, approximately 9.9% seen once. Sequencing used blood, either unsorted or a sorted T cell fraction (not recorded which). These TCRs come from a female donor with ankylosing spondylitis or in good health (not recorded which).

The rearrangement links TRBV7-3 to TRBJ2-3; D may be TRBD2 (6 bases). V was trimmed by 1 base and J by 3 bases, leaving 11 bases between them. Germline CDR1 SGHTA, CDR2 FQGTGA. This CDR3 has 15 amino acids. CDR3 region: CASSLKGLKTDTQYF. The CDR3, as DNA: TGTGCCAGCAGCTTAAAGGGACTTAAGACAGATACGCAGTATTTT. The variable domain in full, completed from reference TRBV7-3 and TRBJ2-3, reads GAGVSQTPSNKVTEKGKYVELRCDPISGHTALYWYRQSLGQGPEFLIYFQGTGAADDSGLPNDRFFAVRPEGSVSTLKIQRTERGDSAVYLCASSLKGLKTDTQYFGPGTRLTVL.

This clonotype was counted a few times. The chain couples TRBV4-3 to TRBJ2-7; 8 positions match TRBD2. Germline V gene sequence: CDR1 LGHNA, CDR2 YSLEER. The J segment lost 0 bases and the V segment lost 0 bases, leaving 4 bases of the junction unmatched. This CDR3 has 16 amino acids. The CDR3 sequence: CASSQDRGTSSYEQYF. CDR3 DNA sequence: TGCGCCAGCAGCCAAGATCGGGGGACTAGCTCCTACGAGCAGTACTTC.

This clonotype was recorded at least ten times. The chain has TRBV29-1 and TRBJ1-2; D perhaps matches TRBD1 (6 bases). The length of the CDR3 is 18 residues. With 8 bases removed from V and 0 bases from J, the gap between germline ends came to 28 bases. The germline V gene has CDR1 SQVTM and CDR2 ANQGSEA. The CDR3 is CSTNRDMEGPIANYGYTF. CDR3 coding DNA: TGCAGCACCAACCGGGACATGGAAGGCCCTATAGCTAACTATGGCTACACCTTC.

The chain has TRBV7-9 and TRBJ2-1, with 10 positions matching TRBD2. CDR3 length: 15 residues. CDR1 and CDR2 from the germline V gene are SEHNR and FQNEAQ (reference sequence). V trimming: 4 bases; J trimming: 8 bases; junction bases outside the gene matches: 8. In DNA form, the CDR3 reads TGTGCCAGCAGCTACTCTAGCGGGAGTTGGGATGAGCAGTTCTTC. Its translation is CASSYSSGSWDEQFF. The variable domain in full, completed from reference TRBV7-9 and TRBJ2-1, reads DTGVSQNPRHKITKRGQNVTFRCDPISEHNRLYWYRQTLGQGPEFLTYFQNEAQLEKSRLLSDRFSAERPKGSFSTLEIQRTEQGDSAMYLCASSYSSGSWDEQFFGPGTRLTVL.

J is TRBJ2-2 and V is TRBV28, with D perhaps TRBD1 (6 bases). The length of the CDR3 is 16 residues. The germline gives CDR1 MDHEN, CDR2 SYDVKM. V was clipped by 0 bases and J by 3 bases, with 11 bases between them. For the CDR3, the DNA is TGTGCCAGCAGTTTATGGGGCAGGGGAGACACCGGGGAGCTGTTTTTT. This gives the protein CASSLWGRGDTGELFF.

This clonotype was counted only a few times. V and J are TRBV6-1 and TRBJ2-7; TRBD1 or TRBD2 may be the D gene (5 bases each). The ends were cut back, 5 bases at V and 3 bases at J, with 20 bases in the middle. The CDR3 consists of 16 residues. The germline gives CDR1 MNHNS, CDR2 SASEGT. The CDR3 nucleotides read TGTGCCAGCAGTCCAAGCTTGGGGGAAAGGTTCTACGAGCAGTACTTC. Translating it yields CASSPSLGERFYEQYF.

The rearrangement links TRBV27 to TRBJ2-1; 12 nucleotides match TRBD2. The length of the CDR3 is 15 residues. Germline V gene sequence: CDR1 MNHEY, CDR2 SMNVEV (reference sequence). Trimming at V came to 3 bases and at J to 9 bases, leaving 6 bases not matched to a gene. The DNA for the CDR3 is TGTGCCAGCAGTTTCCTAGCGGGAGGGCGGGGTGAGCAGTTCTTC. This codes for CASSFLAGGRGEQFF.

This clonotype was counted at least ten times. The genes are TRBV24-1 and TRBJ2-2; D is possibly TRBD2 (6 bases). V dropped 9 bases and J dropped 4 bases, with 14 bases sitting between them. CDR1 KGHDR and CDR2 SFDVKD come from the germline V gene. This CDR3 region has 14 residues. CDR3 sequence (DNA): TGTGCCACCTCGGGACCAGCGGGCACCGGGGAGCTGTTTTTT. It codes for CATSGPAGTGELFF.

The table lists this clonotype with many counts. The V and J genes are TRBV3-1 and TRBJ2-7, with 8 bases lining up with TRBD2. Germline V CDR1 and CDR2: LGHDT, YNNKEL (reference sequence). The CDR3 spans 13 residues. Trimming removed 5 bases from V and 3 bases from J; junction bases left unmatched: 3. CDR3 protein: CASSAGTSYEQYF. CDR3 nucleotide sequence: TGTGCCAGCAGCGCCGGGACTAGCTACGAGCAGTACTTC.

There are many counts of this clonotype. The rearrangement links TRBV29-1 to TRBJ2-7, with D possibly matching TRBD1 (5 bases). This CDR3 region has 12 residues. Germline V gene sequence: CDR1 SQVTM, CDR2 ANQGSEA. The V end was cut by 2 bases, the J end by 2 bases, with 7 bases between. The CDR3 here is CSVETDTYEQYF. CDR3 nucleotide sequence: TGCAGCGTTGAAACGGACACCTACGAGCAGTACTTC.

Only a few counts were recorded for this clonotype. The chain joins TRBV9 to TRBJ2-1; D gene uncertain. Trimming cost V 0 bases and J 0 bases, with 4 bases left between them. Germline CDR1 and CDR2: SGDLS and YYNGEE. The CDR3 has 14 amino acids. This CDR3 reads CASSVGRSYNEQFF. The CDR3, as DNA: TGTGCCAGCAGCGTAGGACGCTCCTACAATGAGCAGTTCTTC.

This clonotype was recorded many times. The gene calls are TRBV6-1 and TRBJ2-1; 7 bases align to TRBD1. There are 15 residues in the CDR3. Germline assignment: CDR1 MNHNS and CDR2 SASEGT. Losses at the gene ends were 5 bases for V and 3 bases for J; bases not matched to a gene: 7. The CDR3 reads CASSPPGQLYNEQFF. Written as DNA, the CDR3 is TGTGCCAGCAGTCCCCCGGGACAGCTCTACAATGAGCAGTTCTTC.

V and J are TRBV10-2 and TRBJ2-7; possibly TRBD2 for D (5 bases). The germline V gene has CDR1 WSHSY and CDR2 SAAADI. The CDR3 is 16 residues long. The V and J ends lost 2 bases and 2 bases respectively, with 16 bases between them. The CDR3 loop is CASSEVAGLGTYEQYF. Written as DNA, the CDR3 is TGCGCCAGCAGTGAGGTCGCAGGACTGGGGACCTACGAGCAGTACTTC.

The DNA for the CDR3 is TGTGCCAGCAGTTTATCGATCTCCCAGACTAGCGGGTCTCACGAGCAGTACTTC. Protein: CASSLSISQTSGSHEQYF. The genes are TRBV28 and TRBJ2-7, with 10 bases lining up with TRBD2. The CDR3 extends over 18 amino acids. The junction had 14 bases not matched to a gene; V was cut back by 1 base and J by 5 bases. Looked up from germline, CDR1 is MDHEN and CDR2 is SYDVKM.

V is TRBV12-3 or TRBV12-4 and J is TRBJ1-2; D remains ambiguous. Trimming stripped 2 bases from V and 2 bases from J, with 9 bases between. The CDR3 is made up of 14 amino acids. As DNA, the CDR3 is TGTGCCAGCAGTTTATATTCCGGGAACTATGGCTACACCTTC. Its translation is CASSLYSGNYGYTF.

The chain joins TRBV27 to TRBJ1-2, with D hard to call. Trimming stripped 5 bases from V and 4 bases from J, with 11 bases between. This CDR3 is built from 13 residues. Germline CDR1 is MNHEY and CDR2 is SMNVEV (reference sequence). CDR3 in amino acids: CASSGGQTYGYTF. CDR3 coding DNA: TGTGCCAGCAGTGGAGGGCAAACCTATGGCTACACCTTC.

This clonotype was seen a few times. The V gene is TRBV2, the J gene TRBJ2-2; D not resolved. CDR3 length: 16 residues. Germline V gene lookup returns CDR1 SNHLY and CDR2 FYNNEI. V was pared by 8 bases and J by 6 bases, with 22 bases between. CDR3 bases: TGTGCCAGCCAAAGGACGGTCCTCCCCACCCCCGGGGAGCTGTTTTTT. Amino acids: CASQRTVLPTPGELFF. The full variable domain, with the rest looked up from reference TRBV2 and TRBJ2-2, is EPEVTQTPSHQVTQMGQEVILRCVPISNHLYFYWYRQILGQKVEFLVSFYNNEISEKSEIFDDQFSVERPDGSNFTLKIRSTKLEDSAMYFCASQRTVLPTPGELFFGEGSRLTVL.

The genes are TRBV9 and TRBJ2-7, with D tentatively TRBD2 (6 bases). The CDR3 runs 14 residues. V lost 2 bases and J lost 0, with 9 bases in between. CDR1 and CDR2 (germline): SGDLS, YYNGEE. As DNA, the CDR3 is TGTGCCAGCAGCGTGGGGGACTCCTCCTACGAGCAGTACTTC. Translated, it gives CASSVGDSSYEQYF.

This chain joins TRBV20-1 and TRBJ2-7; TRBD1 is a possible D gene (5 bases). Trimming stripped 1 base from V and 0 bases from J, with 13 bases between. CDR3 length: 15 amino acids. CDR1 DFQATT and CDR2 SNEGSKA come from the germline V gene (reference sequence). CDR3 in DNA: TGCAGTGCTAGAGGATTAAGGGGCAGCTCCTACGAGCAGTACTTC. Protein product: CSARGLRGSSYEQYF.

This clonotype was seen more than once but under ten times. The chain combines TRBV10-2 with TRBJ1-2; TRBD1 matches at 7 bases. The V gene's germline CDR1 is WSHSY and CDR2 SAAADI. The CDR3 spans 14 residues. Trimming took 6 bases from V and 2 from J; bases not matched to a gene: 6. The CDR3 reads CASSNRDSNYGYTF. The DNA for the CDR3 is TGCGCCAGCAGCAACCGGGACAGCAACTATGGCTACACCTTC.

This rearrangement joins TRBV9 to TRBJ2-1, with TRBD2 matching 8 bases. V dropped 4 bases and J dropped 5; count of bases not matched to a gene: 8. Germline CDR1 reads SGDLS; CDR2 reads YYNGEE. The CDR3 consists of 15 residues. CDR3: CASSSEGTRDNEQFF. CDR3 bases: TGTGCCAGCAGCTCCGAGGGGACTAGGGACAATGAGCAGTTCTTC.

This clonotype was counted between two and nine times. The chain combines TRBV20-1 with TRBJ1-2; a possible D gene is TRBD1 (5 bases). The CDR3 totals 13 residues. Germline V lookup: CDR1 DFQATT, CDR2 SNEGSKA (reference sequence). V dropped 6 bases and J dropped 5 bases, with 16 bases sitting between them. CDR3 sequence reads: CSAHTGTGYGYTF. DNA of the CDR3: TGCAGTGCCCATACCGGGACCGGTTATGGCTACACCTTC.

This clonotype was detected many times. The rearrangement uses TRBV2 and TRBJ2-5, with D perhaps given as TRBD1 or TRBD2 (5 bases each). This CDR3 contains 14 residues. Germline CDR1 is SNHLY and CDR2 is FYNNEI. Trimming removed 8 bases at V and 0 bases at J, with 13 bases between. CDR3 residues: CASSGGQYQETQYF. In DNA, the CDR3 is TGTGCCAGCTCTGGGGGTCAGTACCAAGAGACCCAGTACTTC. Full variable domain (missing parts from reference TRBV2 and TRBJ2-5): EPEVTQTPSHQVTQMGQEVILRCVPISNHLYFYWYRQILGQKVEFLVSFYNNEISEKSEIFDDQFSVERPDGSNFTLKIRSTKLEDSAMYFCASSGGQYQETQYFGPGTRLLVL.

As for this clonotype: The junction differs from germline at one of its ends, possibly a read error. The genes are TRBV12-3 or TRBV12-4 and TRBJ2-2, with D possibly being TRBD1 (5 bases). The CDR3 runs 14 residues. The CDR3: CVSSRQGHTGELFF. Here the CDR3 DNA reads TGTGTCAGCAGTCGGCAGGGTCACACCGGGGAGCTGTTTTTT.

This clonotype was detected only a few times. The chain has TRBV9 and TRBJ2-5, with TRBD2 matching over 16 bases. The CDR3 length is 15 residues. Germline values: CDR1 SGDLS, CDR2 YYNGEE. Trimming removed 3 bases from V and 10 bases from J; junction bases left unmatched: 6. The DNA for the CDR3 is TGTGCCAGCAGCGCCTCGGGACTAGCGGGAGGGAGCCAGTACTTC. Protein: CASSASGLAGGSQYF.

The chain is built from TRBV10-3 and TRBJ1-1; 7 bases map to TRBD1. The CDR3 totals 16 residues. Trimming took 3 bases from V and 0 from J; bases not matched to a gene: 7. CDR1 and CDR2 (germline): ENHRY, SYGVKD. The CDR3 sequence is CAISDRDRVMNTEAFF. The CDR3 nucleotides read TGTGCCATCAGTGACAGAGACAGGGTTATGAACACTGAAGCTTTCTTT.

This clonotype occurred a few times. DNA of the CDR3: TGCGCCAGCAGTGAGGGGGGGACTCGCTCCTACAATGAGCAGTTCTTC. It specifies CASSEGGTRSYNEQFF. V and J are TRBV10-2 and TRBJ2-1, with a tentative D call TRBD2 (6 bases). Germline V CDR1 and CDR2: WSHSY, SAAADI. The V end was cut by 2 bases, the J end by 0 bases, with 11 bases between. The CDR3 extends over 16 amino acids.

The rearrangement uses TRBV6-4 and TRBJ2-3; TRBD2 aligns across 9 bases. CDR1 and CDR2 (germline): MRHNA, SNTAGT. The length of the CDR3 is 18 residues. The V segment lost 1 base and the J segment 2 bases; nucleotides outside the gene matches: 10. CDR3 in DNA: TGTGCCAGCAGTGACTTAGCCGAGCTAGCGGGAAACACAGATACGCAGTATTTT. The encoded protein is CASSDLAELAGNTDTQYF.

This clonotype has a handful of counts. This rearrangement joins TRBV9 to TRBJ2-1, with 7 bases lining up with TRBD2. This CDR3 has 16 amino acids. V lost 3 bases to trimming and J lost 0 bases; unmatched junction nucleotides: 6. Germline V gene lookup returns CDR1 SGDLS and CDR2 YYNGEE. The CDR3 reads CASSGYQRDSYNEQFF. The CDR3 nucleotides read TGTGCCAGCAGCGGCTACCAGCGGGACTCCTACAATGAGCAGTTCTTC. Full variable domain (remainder filled in from reference TRBV9 and TRBJ2-1): DSGVTQTPKHLITATGQRVTLRCSPRSGDLSVYWYQQSLDQGLQFLIQYYNGEERAKGNILERFSAQQFPDLHSELNLSSLELGDSALYFCASSGYQRDSYNEQFFGPGTRLTVL.

The sample holds a few counts of this clonotype. The J gene is TRBJ2-1, the V gene TRBV10-2; unclear D gene. V lost 7 bases to trimming and J lost 7 bases, with 20 bases between them. Germline V gene sequence: CDR1 WSHSY, CDR2 SAAADI. The CDR3 has 15 amino acids. CDR3 DNA sequence: TGCGCCAGCATGAGACACCGCACGTCGAGTAATGAGCAGTTCTTC. Translating gives CASMRHRTSSNEQFF.